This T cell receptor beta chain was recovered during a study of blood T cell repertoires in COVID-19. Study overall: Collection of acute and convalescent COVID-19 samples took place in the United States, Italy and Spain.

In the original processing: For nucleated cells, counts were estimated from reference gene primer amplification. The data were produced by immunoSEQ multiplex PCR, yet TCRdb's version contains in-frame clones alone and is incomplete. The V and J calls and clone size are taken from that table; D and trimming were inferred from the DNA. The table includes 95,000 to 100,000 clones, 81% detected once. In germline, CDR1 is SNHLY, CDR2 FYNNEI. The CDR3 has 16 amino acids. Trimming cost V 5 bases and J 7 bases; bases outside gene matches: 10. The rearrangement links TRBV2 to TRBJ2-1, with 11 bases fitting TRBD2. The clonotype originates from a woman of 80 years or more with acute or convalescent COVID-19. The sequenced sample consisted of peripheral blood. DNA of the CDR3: TGTGCCAGCAGTAGGGTTAGCGGGGGGGCTACGAATGAGCAGTTCTTC. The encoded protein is CASSRVSGGATNEQFF.